This record concerns one T cell receptor (beta chain) sequence. Its cognate antigen is unknown. The CDR3 spans 14 residues. CDR1 and CDR2 from the germline V gene are SGHRS and YFSETQ. Trimming pared 5 bases from V and 7 bases from J, leaving 13 bases between. This sample was taken from a study of STAT3 mutations in large granular lymphocyte leukemia. Points from the study as a whole: Clonal expansion was inferred from samples taken at other timepoints. Every T-cell large granular lymphocyte leukemia patient had at least one immunodominant TCR beta clonotype.

The method was immunoSEQ multiplex PCR; TCRdb's version includes in-frame clones alone and lacks a portion of them. The sample consists of about 6,200 clones, less than 75% of them appearing once. The chain joins TRBV5-1 to TRBJ1-6; a possible D gene is TRBD1 (5 bases). The TCR comes from a boy aged 5 to 17 with T-cell large granular lymphocyte leukemia. Some clones in this sample may be carry-over from other donors' samples. Material: peripheral blood mononuclear cells. The CDR3 loop is CASRSGTGNSPLHF. CDR3 in DNA: TGCGCCAGCAGGTCCGGGACCGGCAATTCACCCCTCCACTTT.